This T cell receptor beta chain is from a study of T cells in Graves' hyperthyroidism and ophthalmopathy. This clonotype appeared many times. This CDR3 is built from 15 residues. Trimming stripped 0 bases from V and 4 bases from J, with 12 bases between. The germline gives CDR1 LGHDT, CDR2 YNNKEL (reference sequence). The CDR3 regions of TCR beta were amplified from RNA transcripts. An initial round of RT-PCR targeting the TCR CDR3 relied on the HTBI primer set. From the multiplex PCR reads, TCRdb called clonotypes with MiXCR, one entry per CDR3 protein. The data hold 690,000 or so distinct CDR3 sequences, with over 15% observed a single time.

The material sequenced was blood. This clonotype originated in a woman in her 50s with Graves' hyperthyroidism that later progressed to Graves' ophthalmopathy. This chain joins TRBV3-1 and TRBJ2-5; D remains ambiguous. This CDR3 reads CASSQERRQRETQYF. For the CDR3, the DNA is TGTGCCAGCAGCCAAGAACGACGTCAGCGAGAGACCCAGTACTTC.